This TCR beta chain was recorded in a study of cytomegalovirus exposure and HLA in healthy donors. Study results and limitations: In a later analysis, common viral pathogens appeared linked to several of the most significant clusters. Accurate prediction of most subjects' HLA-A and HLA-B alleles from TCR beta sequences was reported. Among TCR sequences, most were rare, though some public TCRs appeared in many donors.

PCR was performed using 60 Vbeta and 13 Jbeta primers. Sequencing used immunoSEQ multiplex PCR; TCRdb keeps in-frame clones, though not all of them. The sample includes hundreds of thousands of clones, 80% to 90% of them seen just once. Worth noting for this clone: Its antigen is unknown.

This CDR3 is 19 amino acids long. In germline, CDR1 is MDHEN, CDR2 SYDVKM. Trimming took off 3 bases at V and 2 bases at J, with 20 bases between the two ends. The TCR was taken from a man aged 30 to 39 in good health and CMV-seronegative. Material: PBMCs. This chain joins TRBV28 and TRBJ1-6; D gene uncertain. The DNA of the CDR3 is TGTGCCAGCAGTTTGCCTCAGGAACACTCAATCGCCTATAATTCACCCCTCCACTTT. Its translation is CASSLPQEHSIAYNSPLHF.